A single T cell receptor (beta chain) is shown here with its context. Its antigen is still unknown. No much larger clone exists at a distance of one base, and base qualities are not known. The data are from a study of OX40 agonist ivuxolimab in advanced cancers. Study-level background: Ivuxolimab, which targeted the costimulatory receptor OX40 (CD134), was an agonistic, fully human IgG2 monoclonal antibody. The point of sequencing TCRbeta in the periphery was to test whether ivuxolimab changed TCR sequence diversity and drove clonal T-cell expansion. Patients were allowed to have had prior anti-PD-1, anti-PD-L1 or anti-CTLA-4 therapy, and 40% of the dose-escalation patients had previously received checkpoint inhibitors. Three dose-escalation patients achieved partial responses, one with hepatocellular carcinoma and two with cutaneous melanoma. In the dose-escalation cohort, around four fifths of patients were male, and the mean age was approximately 60 years, with a range of about 20 to 79. The paper reports the monotherapy dose-escalation portion (N of about 51 patients) of the phase I ivuxolimab trial. Of the approximately 50 patients in dose escalation, some 20 had hepatocellular carcinoma, roughly 15 had melanoma, 9 had renal cell carcinoma and 9 had head and neck cancer. Intravenous ivuxolimab was administered to patients every 2 weeks at six dose levels: 0.01, 0.1, 0.3, 1.5, 3 and 10 mg/kg.

The trial excluded patients who had a history of autoimmune disease or were on systemic immunosuppression. In every dose cohort, peripheral blood was drawn for TCR sequencing at baseline, cycle 4 day 1, and cycle 7 day 1. The samples were taken from a phase I, first-in-human, multicenter, open-label dose-escalation trial of ivuxolimab. Adults with locally advanced or metastatic melanoma, renal cell carcinoma, hepatocellular carcinoma or head and neck squamous cell carcinoma were enrolled in the trial. Before TCR sequencing, CD4+ and CD8+ T cells were separately sorted from peripheral blood. The research as a whole found: Low levels of normalized T-cell clonal expansion were also seen in some patients who did not respond. Which antigens the clonally expanded peripheral T cells were specific for was not determined. At doses of 0.1 to 3.0 mg/kg, clonal expansion of both CD4+ and CD8+ blood T cells was observed from baseline to week 6. In partial responders in the 0.1-3.0 mg/kg groups, normalized peripheral clonal expansion was found to be among the lowest, especially among CD8+ T cells. After ivuxolimab, CD8+ T cells had more expanded clones than CD4+ T cells on average.

To sequence the TCRbeta CDR3 region, genomic DNA was isolated from the sorted cells. TCRbeta CDR3 regions were sequenced using the immunoSEQ Assay. In TCRdb, the immuneACCESS table is reduced to in-frame sequences with V and J assigned. These tables do not hold every clone; where another copy was compared, an unresolved V gene accounts for under half, and the others remain unexplained. The sample table lists 45,000 to 65,000 clones, 70% to 90% of them with a count of one. The ten largest clones add up to nearly 0.7% of the sample. From the cysteine up to the phenylalanine, the CDR3 has a length of 13 residues. Here the CDR3 DNA is all that survives: 39 bases in frame from base 1. V is clipped by 3 bases and J by 5 bases, and the sequence between their germline boundaries is 10 bases long. Sequences LNHDA (CDR1) and SQIVND (CDR2) are obtained from the germline V gene (reference sequence).

Sequencing used CD4+ or CD8+ T cells sorted from blood, obtained in a trial of the OX40 agonist ivuxolimab. Recombination joined TRBV19 with TRBJ2-5; the D gene lacks a confident call. The TCR sequence derives from an adult with an advanced solid tumor such as melanoma, head and neck, liver or kidney cancer. The DNA reads TGTGCCAGTAGTATCACCCTCGGGGAGACCCAGTACTTC. This gives the protein CASSITLGETQYF. This CDR3, with the reference TRBV19 and TRBJ2-5 proteins standing in past its ends, gives the full variable domain DGGITQSPKYLFRKEGQNVTLSCEQNLNHDAMYWYRQDPGQGLRLIYYSQIVNDFQKGDIAEGYSVSREKKESFPLTVTSAQKNPTAFYLCASSITLGETQYFGPGTRLLVL.